This T cell receptor beta chain stems from a study of T cell responses to AZD1222 COVID-19 vaccine. Notes on the study in general: Baseline serostatus was positive in only six AZD1222 recipients. The reported proportion of spike-specific TCRs targeting unmutated variant regions was nearly half.

Some clones are missing from TCRdb's copy, which holds only in-frame ones; the method was immunoSEQ multiplex PCR. The sample shows some 130,000 clones, roughly 90% of them seen only once. This clone is a singleton in its sample. No antigen is known for it. Trimming at V came to 6 bases and at J to 4 bases, leaving 6 bases not matched to a gene. In germline, CDR1 is MNHEY, CDR2 SVGAGI. The CDR3 length is 13 residues. The sequence derives from an adult in good health. Sample: peripheral blood, taken on day 0 of AZD1222 vaccination. The chain uses TRBV6-5 and TRBJ2-7, with 7 nucleotides matching TRBD2. The CDR3 DNA sequence: TGTGCCAGCAGCCCGTGGGAGGGATACGAGCAGTACTTC. Its protein is CASSPWEGYEQYF.